The rows below give T cell receptor beta chains drawn from one sample of a study of blood T cell repertoires in COVID-19. TCRdb keeps only in-frame clones here, not all; method: immunoSEQ multiplex PCR. The table lists some 190,000 clones, 88% of them singletons, with under 5% in the top ten. The sample consisted of peripheral blood. These receptors were collected from a human donor in a cohort sampled during active COVID-19. The CDR3 runs from the conserved cysteine through the conserved F or W. The D gene is left open where the match is weak. Clone size, where shown, is once, few, many, or a class for clones that have expanded.

d_call	v_call	clone_size	j_call	cdr3_length	cdr3_nt	cdr3_aa
TRBD2	TRBV11-2	-	TRBJ2-3	16	TGTGCCAGCAGCTTATGGGGACTAGATTCCACAGATACGCAGTATTTT	CASSLWGLDSTDTQYF
-	TRBV7-9	-	TRBJ1-4	14	TGTGCCAGCCAATTGGGGCAGGGAGGGGAAAAACTGTTTTTT	CASQLGQGGEKLFF
TRBD2	TRBV6-2/TRBV6-3	-	TRBJ2-1	17	TGTGCCAGCAGTTCAGCCCCCGGACTAGCGGGACACAATGAGCAGTTCTTC	CASSSAPGLAGHNEQFF
-	TRBV2	once	TRBJ1-1	16	TGTGCCAGCAGTAGAGTTGGGACACCCGGGGGGACTGAAGCTTTCTTT	CASSRVGTPGGTEAFF
TRBD1	TRBV10-3	medium-sized	TRBJ2-7	17	TGTGCCATCAGTGACCCAAACCTCCAGGGGGTGGCTCACGAGCAGTACTTC	CAISDPNLQGVAHEQYF
-	TRBV19	-	TRBJ1-5	15	TGTGCCAGTAGTCCCCTGGGGACTATCAATCAGCCCCAGCATTTT	CASSPLGTINQPQHF
-	TRBV6-5	-	TRBJ2-5	13	TGTGCCAGCAGTTACGGCGGGGAACAGACCCAGTACTTC	CASSYGGEQTQYF
TRBD2	TRBV25-1	once	TRBJ2-7	18	TGTGCCAGCAGTGGTTTTTTGTTCGCGGGGGGATCCACCTACGAGCAGTACTTC	CASSGFLFAGGSTYEQYF
TRBD1	TRBV7-9	few	TRBJ2-7	12	TGTGCCAGCAGCCTACAGGGGCACGAGCAGTACTTC	CASSLQGHEQYF
-	TRBV30	-	TRBJ2-7	11	TGTGCCGGGGGAGACACCTACGAGCAGTACTTC	CAGGDTYEQYF